This T cell receptor beta chain was found in a study of OX40 agonist ivuxolimab in advanced cancers. Study at large: Each dose-escalation patient presented with hepatocellular carcinoma, melanoma, renal cell or head and neck cancer. Cohort: approximately 79% men, mean age 60, aged roughly 23 to 90. Of the participants, under 50% had some prior anti-PD-1, anti-PD-L1 or anti-CTLA-4 therapy, which was allowed.

CDR1 is MNHEY and CDR2 is SMNVEV in the germline V gene (reference sequence). This CDR3 contains 14 residues. Losses at the gene ends were 6 bases for V and 4 bases for J; bases not matched to a gene: 2. TCRdb's copy holds only in-frame clones and misses some; the assay was immunoSEQ multiplex PCR. The profile covers around 100,000 clones, with 90% appearing a single time and around 0.15% taken by the ten largest. This clonotype originated in an adult with an advanced solid tumor such as melanoma, head and neck, liver or kidney cancer. Sample: CD4+ or CD8+ T cells sorted from blood, taken in a trial of the OX40 agonist ivuxolimab. V usage is TRBV27 and J usage is TRBJ2-5, with 13 positions matching TRBD2. The CDR3 nucleotides are TGTGCCAGCAGGACTAGCGGGAGGCCAGAGACCCAGTACTTC. Translation: CASRTSGRPETQYF.